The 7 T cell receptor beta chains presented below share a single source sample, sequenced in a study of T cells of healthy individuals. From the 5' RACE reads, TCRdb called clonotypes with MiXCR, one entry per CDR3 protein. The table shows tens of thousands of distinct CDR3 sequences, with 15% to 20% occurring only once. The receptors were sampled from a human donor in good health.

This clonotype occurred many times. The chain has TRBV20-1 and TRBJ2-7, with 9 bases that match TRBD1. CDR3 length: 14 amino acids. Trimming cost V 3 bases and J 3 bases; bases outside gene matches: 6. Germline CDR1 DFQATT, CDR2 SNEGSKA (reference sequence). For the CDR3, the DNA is TGCAGTGCTAGGCCGGGACAGGGCCTCTACGAGCAGTACTTC. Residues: CSARPGQGLYEQYF.

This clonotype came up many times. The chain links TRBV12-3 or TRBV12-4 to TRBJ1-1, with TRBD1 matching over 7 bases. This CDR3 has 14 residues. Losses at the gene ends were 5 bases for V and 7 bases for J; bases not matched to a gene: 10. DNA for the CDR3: TGTGCCAGCAGTCCCAGACAGGGCCACCGTGAAGCTTTCTTT. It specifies CASSPRQGHREAFF.

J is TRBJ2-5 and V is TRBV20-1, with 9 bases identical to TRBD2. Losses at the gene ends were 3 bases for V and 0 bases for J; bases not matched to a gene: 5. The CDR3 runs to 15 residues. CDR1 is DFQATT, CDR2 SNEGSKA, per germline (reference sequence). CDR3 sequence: CSARIAGDYQETQYF. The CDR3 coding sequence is TGCAGTGCTAGGATAGCGGGGGACTACCAAGAGACCCAGTACTTC.

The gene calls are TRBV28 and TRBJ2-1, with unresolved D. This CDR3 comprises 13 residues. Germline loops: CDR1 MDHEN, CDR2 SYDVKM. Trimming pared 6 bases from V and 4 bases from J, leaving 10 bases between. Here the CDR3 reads CASRPPPYNEQFF. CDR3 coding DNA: TGTGCCAGCAGACCTCCGCCTTACAATGAGCAGTTCTTC.

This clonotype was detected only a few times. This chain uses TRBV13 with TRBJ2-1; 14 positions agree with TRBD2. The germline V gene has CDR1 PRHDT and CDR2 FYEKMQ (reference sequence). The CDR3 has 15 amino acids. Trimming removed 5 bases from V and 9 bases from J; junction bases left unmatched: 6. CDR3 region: CASSLGLAGDGEQFF. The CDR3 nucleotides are TGTGCCAGCAGCCTGGGACTAGCGGGAGATGGTGAGCAGTTCTTC.

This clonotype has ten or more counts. Written as DNA, the CDR3 is TGTGCCAGCAGCTTATTTATAGCATTCGGGACAGCTTCTACGGCCTACGAGCAGTACTTC. This encodes CASSLFIAFGTASTAYEQYF. The V call is TRBV7-9, the J call TRBJ2-7, with 7 nucleotides matching TRBD1. Germline V gene lookup returns CDR1 SEHNR and CDR2 FQNEAQ (reference sequence). The CDR3 extends over 20 amino acids. The V segment lost 2 bases and the J segment 2 bases; nucleotides outside the gene matches: 21. The complete variable domain, with remaining parts taken from reference TRBV7-9 and TRBJ2-7, reads DTGVSQNPRHKITKRGQNVTFRCDPISEHNRLYWYRQTLGQGPEFLTYFQNEAQLEKSRLLSDRFSAERPKGSFSTLEIQRTEQGDSAMYLCASSLFIAFGTASTAYEQYFGPGTRLTVT.

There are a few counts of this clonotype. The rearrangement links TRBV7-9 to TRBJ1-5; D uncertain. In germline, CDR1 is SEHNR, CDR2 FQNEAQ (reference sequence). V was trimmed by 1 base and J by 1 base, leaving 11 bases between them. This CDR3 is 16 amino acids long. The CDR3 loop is CASSLEGSTSNQPQHF. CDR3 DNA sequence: TGTGCCAGCAGCTTAGAAGGCAGTACAAGCAATCAGCCCCAGCATTTT.